This T cell receptor beta chain originates from a study of T cells in Graves' hyperthyroidism and ophthalmopathy. Study at large: Prior to any treatment, at the point of initial diagnosis, peripheral blood was collected.

Amplified regions were TCR beta CDR3 sequences from RNA transcripts. First-round RT-PCR targeting the TCR CDR3 was performed with the HTBI primer set. TCRdb re-derived calls from the multiplex PCR reads in MiXCR, one entry per CDR3 protein. The sample has about 96,000 distinct CDR3 sequences; just over 50% are singletons. Germline V lookup: CDR1 SQVTM, CDR2 ANQGSEA. This CDR3 spans 17 amino acids. Trimming cost V 0 bases and J 7 bases; bases outside gene matches: 10. V is TRBV29-1 and J is TRBJ2-2, with 11 positions matching TRBD2. Sequenced sample: blood. The TCR comes from a woman in her forties with Graves' hyperthyroidism. The CDR3 bases are TGCAGCGTTGAAGATGGCTCCGGGACTAGCGGCTACGGGGAGCTGTTTTTT. It specifies CSVEDGSGTSGYGELFF.